The entry below gives a single T cell receptor (beta chain) sequence along with its context. Its target antigen remains unknown. The input lacks base qualities; no much larger clone sits a single base away. Genomic DNA was extracted from sorted cells for sequencing of the TCRbeta CDR3 region. The immunoSEQ Assay was used to sequence the TCRbeta CDR3 regions. This immuneACCESS table, as held by TCRdb, lists in-frame sequences with V and J called but not all clones. Of the missing ones, under half trace to an unresolved V gene in checked studies; the others have no known cause. Across this sample there are tens of thousands of clones, with around 94% seen only once. Jointly, the top ten make up 8% to 10% of the sample. The trial excluded patients who had a history of autoimmune disease or were on systemic immunosuppression. Peripheral blood for TCR sequencing was collected from all dose cohorts at baseline, on cycle 4 day 1, and on cycle 7 day 1. The samples were drawn from a first-in-human, open-label, multicenter phase I dose-escalation trial of ivuxolimab. Adults with locally advanced or metastatic head and neck squamous cell, hepatocellular, melanoma or renal cell carcinoma were enrolled in the trial. Before TCR sequencing, CD4+ and CD8+ T cells were separately sorted from peripheral blood.

This entry belongs to a study of OX40 agonist ivuxolimab in advanced cancers. Concerning the study at large: Ivuxolimab was a fully human IgG2 agonistic monoclonal antibody targeting the costimulatory receptor OX40 (CD134). Intravenous ivuxolimab was administered to patients every 2 weeks at six dose levels: 0.01, 0.1, 0.3, 1.5, 3 and 10 mg/kg. Of the roughly 52 dose-escalation patients, hepatocellular carcinoma was present in approximately 20, melanoma in about 15, renal cell carcinoma in 9 and head and neck cancer in 9. The dose-escalation cohort was about 86% male with a mean age of around 62 years, ranging from roughly 23 to 90. Patients were allowed to have had prior anti-PD-1, anti-PD-L1 or anti-CTLA-4 therapy, and approximately 40% of the dose-escalation patients had previously received checkpoint inhibitors. Partial responses occurred in three dose-escalation patients: two with cutaneous melanoma and one with hepatocellular carcinoma. Peripheral TCRbeta sequencing aimed to test whether ivuxolimab altered TCR sequence diversity and caused clonal T-cell expansion. The paper reports the monotherapy dose-escalation portion (N of about 50 patients) of the phase I ivuxolimab trial.

The CDR3 holds 12 amino acids from the cysteine to the phenylalanine. CDR3 DNA only is kept here, 36 bases in frame from base 1. V and J lose 8 bases and 0 bases, and a span of 5 bases separates them. From a lookup of the germline V gene (reference sequence), CDR1 and CDR2 are MNHNY and SVGAGI. On the study overall, not on this receptor specifically: On average, CD8+ T cells showed more expanded clones than CD4+ T cells after ivuxolimab. The antigen specificity of the peripheral T cells that underwent clonal expansion was not determined. At doses from 0.1 to 3.0 mg/kg, clonal expansion was seen in both CD4+ and CD8+ blood T cells between baseline and week 6. In the 0.1-3.0 mg/kg groups, partial responders were among the patients with the lowest normalized peripheral clonal expansion, particularly in CD8+ T cells. Low levels of normalized T-cell clonal expansion were also shown by some nonresponding patients.

The source was CD4+ or CD8+ T cells sorted from blood, collected in a trial of the OX40 agonist ivuxolimab. The chain joins TRBV6-6 to TRBJ1-3; the D gene is not confidently resolved. The clonotype originates from an adult with an advanced solid tumor such as melanoma, head and neck, liver or kidney cancer. The CDR3 amino acid sequence is: CASSDSGNTIYF. The nucleotide sequence reads TGTGCCAGCTCAGACTCTGGAAACACCATATATTTT.